The 25 T cell receptor beta chains given below trace back to one sample, sequenced in a study of cytomegalovirus exposure and HLA in healthy donors. The PCR made use of 60 Vbeta and 13 Jbeta primers. The protocol was immunoSEQ multiplex PCR, while the TCRdb copy is restricted to in-frame clones and leaves out a portion. The data hold about 190,000 clones, with approximately 77% observed a single time. Sequencing was done on a sample of PBMCs. These receptors all come from a man aged 40-49 years in good health and CMV-seropositive.

The chain has TRBV11-2 and TRBJ2-7; 7 positions agree with TRBD1. This CDR3 has 15 residues. With 4 bases clipped from V and 2 bases from J, the junction kept 8 bases outside the gene matches. Germline V lookup: CDR1 SGHAT, CDR2 FQNNGV. DNA of the CDR3: TGTGCCAGCAGCTCCAGGGACAGTTCCCCCTACGAGCAGTACTTC. It specifies CASSSRDSSPYEQYF.

In this sample, this clone turned up a few times. The CDR3 coding sequence is TGTGCCAGCAGTTACGGGACTAGGGTAGATACGCAGTATTTT. Translation: CASSYGTRVDTQYF. The J gene is TRBJ2-3, the V gene TRBV6-5; 8 nucleotides match TRBD2. With V trimmed by 2 bases and J by 5 bases, 3 bases remained unmatched. This CDR3 is built from 14 residues. Germline assignment: CDR1 MNHEY and CDR2 SVGAGI.

The CDR3 here is CASSQAGTEAFF. Written as DNA, the CDR3 is TGTGCCAGCAGCCAAGCGGGGACTGAAGCTTTCTTT. The chain combines TRBV14 with TRBJ1-1; the D is unclear. V lost 1 base and J 5 bases, leaving 5 bases between the germline ends. There are 12 residues in the CDR3. Looked up from germline, CDR1 is SGHDN and CDR2 is FVKESK.

V and J are TRBV7-9 and TRBJ2-7; D perhaps matches TRBD1 (6 bases). V lost 3 bases and J lost 3, with 12 bases in between. Germline CDR1 SEHNR, CDR2 FQNEAQ (reference sequence). The CDR3 consists of 14 residues. DNA for the CDR3: TGTGCCAGCAGCTTGTCAGGGGTTGACTACGAGCAGTACTTC. Protein sequence: CASSLSGVDYEQYF. Using reference TRBV7-9 and TRBJ2-7 for the parts outside the CDR3, the full variable domain is DTGVSQNPRHKITKRGQNVTFRCDPISEHNRLYWYRQTLGQGPEFLTYFQNEAQLEKSRLLSDRFSAERPKGSFSTLEIQRTEQGDSAMYLCASSLSGVDYEQYFGPGTRLTVT.

This rearrangement joins TRBV28 to TRBJ1-1; 9 bases agree with TRBD1. There are 15 residues in the CDR3. V lost 4 bases and J lost 1; bases outside the gene matches: 4. CDR1 and CDR2 from the germline V gene are MDHEN and SYDVKM. The CDR3 loop is CASSYGTGRNTEAFF. The DNA for the CDR3 is TGTGCCAGCAGTTACGGGACAGGGAGGAACACTGAAGCTTTCTTT.

The rearrangement joins TRBV18 to TRBJ2-3; a weak D match, TRBD2 (5 bases). CDR3 size: 13 residues. V gave up 1 base and J gave up 4 bases, with 6 bases separating them. In germline, CDR1 is KGHSH, CDR2 LQKENI. CDR3 coding DNA: TGTGCCAGCTCACCACGTAGCGCAGATACGCAGTATTTT. Protein product: CASSPRSADTQYF.

This chain joins TRBV7-2 and TRBJ2-7; D possibly corresponds to TRBD1 (6 bases). The CDR3 length is 15 residues. The V gene's germline CDR1 is SGHTA and CDR2 FQGNSA. Deletions cut 6 bases from V and 4 bases from J, with 19 bases between. CDR3 coding DNA: TGTGCCAGCAGGCTGACAGGCCTTGTCATTTACGAGCAGTACTTC. Encoded protein: CASRLTGLVIYEQYF.

V gene TRBV5-6 combines with J gene TRBJ1-1, with TRBD1 matching 12 bases. Per germline, CDR1 SGHDT and CDR2 YYEEEE. J lost 9 bases, V lost 4 bases, and 7 bases had no gene match. The length of the CDR3 is 14 residues. CDR3 region: CASSPWDRGHQAFF. CDR3 DNA: TGTGCCAGCAGCCCATGGGACAGGGGGCATCAAGCTTTCTTT. Complete variable domain (other parts from reference TRBV5-6 and TRBJ1-1): DAGVTQSPTHLIKTRGQQVTLRCSPKSGHDTVSWYQQALGQGPQFIFQYYEEEERQRGNFPDRFSGHQFPNYSSELNVNALLLGDSALYLCASSPWDRGHQAFFGQGTRLTVV.

V usage is TRBV30 and J usage is TRBJ2-3, with D tentatively TRBD2 (5 bases). This CDR3 has 13 amino acids. V lost 3 bases and J lost 3, with 10 bases in between. Germline CDR1 is GTSNPN and CDR2 is SVGIG (reference sequence). The CDR3 sequence: CAWRIASTDTQYF. CDR3 in DNA: TGTGCCTGGAGGATAGCGTCGACAGATACGCAGTATTTT.

This clone has just a few counts. The chain employs TRBV25-1 and TRBJ2-1, with D possibly matching TRBD2 (6 bases). This CDR3 is built from 14 residues. CDR1 is MGHDK, CDR2 SYGVNS, per germline. Trimming cost V 7 bases and J 5 bases, with 15 bases left between them. The CDR3, as DNA: TGTGCCAGCAAGGGCCGACTAGATAACAATGAGCAGTTCTTC. Protein: CASKGRLDNNEQFF.

The chain uses TRBV5-1 and TRBJ2-5; 10 positions agree with TRBD1. The germline V gene has CDR1 SGHRS and CDR2 YFSETQ. J was trimmed by 4 bases and V by 4 bases; bases with no gene match: 10. CDR3 length: 16 amino acids. CDR3 DNA: TGCGCCAGCAGCGAAAAGGGACAGGGGTTGAGAGAGACCCAGTACTTC. Its translation is CASSEKGQGLRETQYF. Drawing the rest from reference TRBV5-1 and TRBJ2-5, the complete variable domain is KAGVTQTPRYLIKTRGQQVTLSCSPISGHRSVSWYQQTPGQGLQFLFEYFSETQRNKGNFPGRFSGRQFSNSRSEMNVSTLELGDSALYLCASSEKGQGLRETQYFGPGTRLLVL.

This chain joins TRBV5-4 and TRBJ2-3, with 9 bases aligning to TRBD2. The V gene's germline CDR1 is SGHNT and CDR2 YYREEE (reference sequence). V dropped 1 base and J dropped 1; count of bases not matched to a gene: 7. The CDR3 length is 17 residues. The CDR3 nucleotides are TGTGCCAGCAGCTTGTTGGGCGCTAGCGGGGGCACAGATACGCAGTATTTT. Encoded protein: CASSLLGASGGTDTQYF.

This clone was seen just once. V is TRBV6-5 and J is TRBJ2-3; TRBD1 aligns across 9 bases. This CDR3 has 15 amino acids. With 5 bases clipped from V and 6 bases from J, the junction kept 9 bases outside the gene matches. Germline CDR1 reads MNHEY; CDR2 reads SVGAGI. CDR3 protein: CASSGRDRVFDTQYF. The CDR3 DNA is TGTGCCAGCAGTGGACGGGACAGGGTATTTGATACGCAGTATTTT.

The chain carries TRBV11-3 and TRBJ2-7, with TRBD2 matching 12 bases. With V trimmed by 0 bases and J by 6 bases, 3 bases remained unmatched. CDR1 is SGHNT and CDR2 is YENEEA in the germline V gene. The CDR3 sequence is 15 residues long. CDR3 sequence (DNA): TGTGCCAGCAGCTTAGATCTAGCGGGAGGGGGCGAGCAGTACTTC. Amino acid sequence: CASSLDLAGGGEQYF.

The CDR3 loop reads CASSLGLAGAHNEQFF. CDR3 nucleotide sequence: TGCGCCAGCAGCTTAGGGCTAGCGGGGGCCCACAATGAGCAGTTCTTC. The chain combines TRBV5-1 with TRBJ2-1; 10 bases line up with TRBD2. CDR3 length: 16 amino acids. V lost 2 bases and J lost 5; bases outside the gene matches: 7. CDR1 and CDR2 (germline): SGHRS, YFSETQ. Full variable domain (outside the CDR3, taken from reference TRBV5-1 and TRBJ2-1): KAGVTQTPRYLIKTRGQQVTLSCSPISGHRSVSWYQQTPGQGLQFLFEYFSETQRNKGNFPGRFSGRQFSNSRSEMNVSTLELGDSALYLCASSLGLAGAHNEQFFGPGTRLTVL.

This chain joins TRBV6-6 and TRBJ1-2, with 7 bases lining up with TRBD1. This CDR3 has 15 amino acids. Trimming removed 2 bases from V and 3 bases from J; junction bases left unmatched: 6. Germline V gene sequence: CDR1 MNHNY, CDR2 SVGAGI (reference sequence). This CDR3 is CASSYGGGADYGYTF. The CDR3 region has the DNA TGTGCCAGCAGTTACGGAGGGGGCGCAGACTATGGCTACACCTTC.

This sequence joins TRBV28 and TRBJ1-2; TRBD1 matches at 11 bases. Looked up from germline, CDR1 is MDHEN and CDR2 is SYDVKM. CDR3 length: 15 amino acids. Trimming took 8 bases from V and 5 from J; bases not matched to a gene: 10. The CDR3 DNA reads TGTGCCAGCTTACGGGAAGGGACAGGGGGGTATGGCTACACCTTC. This encodes CASLREGTGGYGYTF.

V gene TRBV7-2 combines with J gene TRBJ2-5, with 10 bases aligning to TRBD1. V shed 2 bases and J 5 bases; nucleotides not matched to a gene: 5. From germline, CDR1 is SGHTA and CDR2 FQGNSA. The CDR3 runs to 15 residues. The CDR3, as DNA: TGTGCCAGCAGCTTATCTGGGACAGGGGTCGAGACCCAGTACTTC. This encodes CASSLSGTGVETQYF.

The chain joins TRBV9 to TRBJ2-7, with 12 bases lining up with TRBD2. Losses at the gene ends were 3 bases for V and 7 bases for J; bases not matched to a gene: 2. CDR1 is SGDLS, CDR2 YYNGEE, per germline. The CDR3 runs to 13 residues. CDR3 sequence (DNA): TGTGCCAGCAGCGATGGACTAGCGGGGGAGCAGTACTTC. Its protein product is CASSDGLAGEQYF.

J is TRBJ2-1 and V is TRBV28; 8 bases fit TRBD1. Germline values: CDR1 MDHEN, CDR2 SYDVKM. The CDR3 is 16 residues long. The V and J ends lost 5 bases and 3 bases, in that order; junction bases with no gene match: 9. CDR3 sequence reads: CASSSLGQGIYNEQFF. CDR3 sequence (DNA): TGTGCCAGCAGTAGCCTAGGACAGGGAATCTACAATGAGCAGTTCTTC.

The chain recombines TRBV2 with TRBJ2-7; perhaps TRBD2 as D (7 bases). Trimming left V 2 bases short and J 0 bases short, with 17 bases between. CDR1 and CDR2 (germline): SNHLY, FYNNEI. This CDR3 has 17 amino acids. CDR3 coding DNA: TGTGCCAGCAGTGAAAATCCCGGCGGGGGCTACTCCTACGAGCAGTACTTC. Its protein is CASSENPGGGYSYEQYF.

The J gene is TRBJ2-7, the V gene TRBV5-8; 7 bases fit TRBD2. V shed 2 bases, J shed 4 bases, and the junction held 3 bases outside the gene matches. The CDR3 has 13 amino acids. The germline V gene encodes CDR1 SGHTS and CDR2 YDEGEE. Here the CDR3 reads CASSFLGGYEQYF. CDR3 nucleotide sequence: TGTGCCAGCAGCTTTCTCGGGGGGTACGAGCAGTACTTC. Complete variable domain (other parts from reference TRBV5-8 and TRBJ2-7): EAGVTQSPTHLIKTRGQQATLRCSPISGHTSVYWYQQALGLGLQFLLWYDEGEERNRGNFPPRFSGRQFPNYSSELNVNALELEDSALYLCASSFLGGYEQYFGPGTRLTVT.

This sequence joins TRBV5-4 and TRBJ2-5, with TRBD1 matching over 8 bases. After removal of 4 bases from V and 5 bases from J, the junction contained 10 bases not matched to a gene. The germline V gene has CDR1 SGHNT and CDR2 YYREEE (reference sequence). The CDR3 is 15 amino acids. In nucleotides, the CDR3 is TGTGCCAGCAGCCCAGCAGGGGGCATCCTGGAGACCCAGTACTTC. Translating gives CASSPAGGILETQYF.

This chain links TRBV21-1 with TRBJ2-1; the tabulated D call, TRBD2, remains unverified against the DNA. TRBV21-1 is recorded as a pseudogene. CDR3 size: 17 residues. The CDR3 DNA reads as TGTGCCAGCAGCAAAGCACCCCGGACTAGCGGGATCGGAGAGCAGTTCTTC. Amino acid sequence: CASSKAPRTSGIGEQFF.

The chain combines TRBV6-6 with TRBJ2-5; no definite D call. Per germline, CDR1 MNHNY and CDR2 SVGAGI (reference sequence). The CDR3 is 13 residues long. V was pared by 4 bases and J by 5 bases, with 11 bases between. The CDR3 bases are TGTGCCAGCAGTTCAACCCCTAGGGAGACCCAGTACTTC. Translated: CASSSTPRETQYF.